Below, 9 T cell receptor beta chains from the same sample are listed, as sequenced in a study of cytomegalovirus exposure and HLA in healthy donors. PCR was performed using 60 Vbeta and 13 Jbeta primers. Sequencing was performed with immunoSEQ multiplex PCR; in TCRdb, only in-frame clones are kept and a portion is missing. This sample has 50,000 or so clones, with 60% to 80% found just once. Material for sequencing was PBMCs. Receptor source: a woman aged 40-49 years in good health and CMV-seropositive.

CDR3 nucleotide sequence: TGTGCCAGCAATAAGGGGAAAAATGAGCAGTTCTTC. Its protein is CASNKGKNEQFF. This chain joins TRBV6-6 and TRBJ2-1; a possible D gene is TRBD1 (5 bases). CDR3 length: 12 residues. Trimming shortened V by 7 bases and J by 7 bases, and 11 bases separated the two germline ends. The germline V gene encodes CDR1 MNHNY and CDR2 SVGAGI (reference sequence).

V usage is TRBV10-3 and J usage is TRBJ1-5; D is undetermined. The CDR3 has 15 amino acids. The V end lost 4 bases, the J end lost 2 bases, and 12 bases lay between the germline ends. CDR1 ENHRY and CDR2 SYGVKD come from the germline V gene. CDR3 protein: CAISGSGQGNQPQHF. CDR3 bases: TGTGCCATCAGTGGGTCCGGTCAGGGCAATCAGCCCCAGCATTTT.

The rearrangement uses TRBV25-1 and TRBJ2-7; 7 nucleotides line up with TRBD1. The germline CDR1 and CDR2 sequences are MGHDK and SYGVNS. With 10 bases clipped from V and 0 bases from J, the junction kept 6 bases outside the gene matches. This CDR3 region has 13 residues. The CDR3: CATGDSYSYEQYF. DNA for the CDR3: TGTGCCACCGGGGACAGCTACTCCTACGAGCAGTACTTC.

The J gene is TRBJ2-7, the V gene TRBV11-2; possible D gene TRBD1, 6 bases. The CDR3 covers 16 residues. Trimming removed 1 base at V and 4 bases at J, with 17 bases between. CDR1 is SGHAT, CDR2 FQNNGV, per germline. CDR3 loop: CASSLVLGAGTYEQYF. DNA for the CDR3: TGTGCCAGCAGCTTAGTTCTGGGGGCGGGTACATACGAGCAGTACTTC.

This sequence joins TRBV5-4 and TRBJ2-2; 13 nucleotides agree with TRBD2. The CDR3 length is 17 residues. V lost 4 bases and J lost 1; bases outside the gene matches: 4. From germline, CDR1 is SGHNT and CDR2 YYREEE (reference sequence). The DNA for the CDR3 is TGTGCCAGCAGCCCCAGACTAGCGGGGGGGAACACCGGGGAGCTGTTTTTT. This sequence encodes CASSPRLAGGNTGELFF. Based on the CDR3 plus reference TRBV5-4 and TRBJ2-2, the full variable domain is ETGVTQSPTHLIKTRGQQVTLRCSSQSGHNTVSWYQQALGQGPQFIFQYYREEENGRGNFPPRFSGLQFPNYSSELNVNALELDDSALYLCASSPRLAGGNTGELFFGEGSRLTVL.

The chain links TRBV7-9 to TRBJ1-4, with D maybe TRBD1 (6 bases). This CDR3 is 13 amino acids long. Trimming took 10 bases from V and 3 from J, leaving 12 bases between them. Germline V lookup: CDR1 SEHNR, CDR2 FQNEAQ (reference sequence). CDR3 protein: CAINRAPNEKLFF. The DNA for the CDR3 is TGTGCCATAAACAGGGCCCCTAATGAAAAACTGTTTTTT.

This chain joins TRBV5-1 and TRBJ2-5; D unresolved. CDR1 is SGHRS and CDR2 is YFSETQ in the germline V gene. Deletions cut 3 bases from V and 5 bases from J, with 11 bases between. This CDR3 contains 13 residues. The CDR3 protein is CASSSSIRETQYF. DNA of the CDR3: TGCGCCAGCAGCTCCAGTATCAGGGAGACCCAGTACTTC.

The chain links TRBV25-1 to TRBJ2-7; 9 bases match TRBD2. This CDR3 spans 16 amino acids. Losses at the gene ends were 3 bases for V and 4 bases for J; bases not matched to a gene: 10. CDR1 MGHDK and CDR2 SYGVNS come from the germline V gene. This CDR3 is CASSDSRGTSRYEQYF. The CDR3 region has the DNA TGTGCCAGCAGTGATAGCCGTGGGACTAGCCGGTACGAGCAGTACTTC.

CDR3: CASSIQGAYEKLFF. The CDR3 DNA is TGTGCCAGCAGCATACAGGGGGCGTATGAAAAACTGTTTTTT. The chain joins TRBV7-6 to TRBJ1-4; 9 nucleotides match TRBD1. The CDR3 totals 14 residues. Germline CDR1 reads SGHVS; CDR2 reads FNYEAQ. J was trimmed by 6 bases and V by 5 bases; bases with no gene match: 4. Complete variable domain (other parts from reference TRBV7-6 and TRBJ1-4): GAGVSQSPRYKVTKRGQDVALRCDPISGHVSLYWYRQALGQGPEFLTYFNYEAQQDKSGLPNDRFSAERPEGSISTLTIQRTEQRDSAMYRCASSIQGAYEKLFFGSGTQLSVL.